These 18 T cell receptor beta chains share one sample of origin, sequenced in a study of T cell clusters in autoimmune cytopenias. Roughly 38,000 genome equivalents of blood DNA were amplified for TRB. TRB was amplified by touch-down multiplex PCR, primer pools A and B combined. After re-calling the multiplex PCR reads, TCRdb lists one entry per CDR3 protein, DNA absent. The sample has about 5,000 distinct CDR3 sequences. Separately, the same data were catalogued under a study of T cell repertoires in aging, cancer and after chemotherapy.

The sample comprised peripheral blood. These receptor sequences come from a human donor in good health.

This chain joins TRBV12-3 or TRBV12-4 and TRBJ2-1; TCRdb picks TRBD2, but there is no DNA to check that call. This CDR3 is built from 21 residues. CDR3 residues: CASSPSFWASGAPSSYNEQFF.

This clonotype is identified as medium-sized from frequency. The rearrangement uses TRBV15 and TRBJ1-4. Germline V gene sequence: CDR1 LNHNV, CDR2 YYDKDF (reference sequence). The CDR3 sequence is 13 residues long. The chain's CDR3 is CATSRDFNEKLFF.

The rearrangement uses TRBV5-4 and TRBJ1-1; TCRdb selects TRBD1, and the lack of DNA leaves this call unchecked. This CDR3 is built from 17 residues. CDR1 is SGHNT, CDR2 YYREEE, per germline (reference sequence). CDR3 protein: CASSLAFGGRGLTEAFF.

The J gene is TRBJ2-2, the V gene TRBV7-9. Germline CDR1 reads SEHNR; CDR2 reads FQNEAQ (reference sequence). This CDR3 region has 17 residues. CDR3 in amino acids: CASSLVSRLLWTGELFF.

This clonotype counts as medium-sized (0.01 to 0.1%) by frequency. The chain couples TRBV18 to TRBJ1-1; TCRdb selects TRBD1, and the lack of DNA leaves this call unchecked. The V gene's germline CDR1 is KGHSH and CDR2 LQKENI. The CDR3 has 15 amino acids. CDR3: CASSPTGGPNTEAFF. The entire variable domain, with the rest obtained from reference TRBV18 and TRBJ1-1, is as follows: NAGVMQNPRHLVRRRGQEARLRCSPMKGHSHVYWYRQLPEEGLKFMVYLQKENIIDESGMPKERFSAEFPKEGPSILRIQQVVRGDSAAYFCASSPTGGPNTEAFFGQGTRLTVV.

The chain combines TRBV7-2 with TRBJ2-1. This CDR3 is 15 amino acids long. The germline CDR1 and CDR2 sequences are SGHTA and FQGNSA. CDR3 amino acids: CASSLSGRPYNEQFF. Based on the CDR3 plus reference TRBV7-2 and TRBJ2-1, the full variable domain is GAGVSQSPSNKVTEKGKDVELRCDPISGHTALYWYRQSLGQGLEFLIYFQGNSAPDKSGLPSDRFSAERTGGSVSTLTIQRTQQEDSAVYLCASSLSGRPYNEQFFGPGTRLTVL.

This clonotype is labeled medium-sized based on frequency. This rearrangement joins TRBV12-3 or TRBV12-4 to TRBJ2-3; no DNA is available, so the TRBD2 call from TCRdb remains unchecked. CDR3 length equals 18 residues. CDR3 region: CASSLATGVAGGTDTQYF.

The chain recombines TRBV7-9 with TRBJ1-1; TCRdb's D gene call, TRBD1, goes unchecked for lack of DNA. CDR1 SEHNR and CDR2 FQNEAQ come from the germline V gene (reference sequence). The CDR3 contains 13 residues. The CDR3: CASRRTPNTEAFF.

Its frequency marks this clonotype as medium-sized. This chain uses TRBV19 with TRBJ2-2; TCRdb proposes TRBD1, but this gene call is untestable without DNA. The CDR3 has 14 residues. Germline V CDR1 and CDR2: LNHDA, SQIVND (reference sequence). CDR3 amino acids: CASSINREPGELFF.

According to its frequency, this clonotype is medium-sized (0.01 to 0.1%). The chain carries TRBV30 and TRBJ1-2; lacking DNA, the TRBD1 call made by TCRdb goes unchecked. Germline V CDR1 and CDR2: GTSNPN, SVGIG (reference sequence). CDR3 length equals 11 residues. CDR3: CAWRPPDGYTF.

Its frequency marks this clonotype as medium-sized. J is TRBJ2-1 and V is TRBV27; TCRdb calls TRBD2, which cannot be checked without DNA. Germline CDR1 reads MNHEY; CDR2 reads SMNVEV (reference sequence). The CDR3 covers 17 residues. The CDR3 spells CASSSPILLAVSNEQFF.

According to its frequency, this clonotype is medium-sized. This chain links TRBV27 with TRBJ1-5. The CDR3 runs to 14 residues. Germline V gives CDR1 MNHEY, CDR2 SMNVEV (reference sequence). The CDR3 reads CASSPLQSNQPQHF.

The chain links TRBV11-2 to TRBJ2-1; TCRdb lists TRBD2, though no DNA is available to test this call. CDR3 length: 17 residues. CDR1 is SGHAT, CDR2 FQNNGV, per germline. The CDR3 here is CASSLTLAGRVGNEQFF.

This clonotype shows up as medium-sized (0.01 to 0.1%) by frequency. CDR3 protein: CSVTSEVIPSLSLDTQYF. V and J are TRBV29-1 and TRBJ2-3; checking the TCRdb D call of TRBD1 is not possible without DNA. The germline V gene has CDR1 SQVTM and CDR2 ANQGSEA. The CDR3 covers 18 residues.

This clonotype registers medium-sized by frequency. This chain's CDR3 is CASSPTVDITYNEQFF. V gene TRBV6-4 combines with J gene TRBJ2-1; the TCRdb D gene call, TRBD1, has no DNA to confirm it. Germline V CDR1 and CDR2: MRHNA, SNTAGT. This CDR3 is 16 amino acids long.

In terms of frequency, this clonotype is medium-sized. The chain recombines TRBV7-6 with TRBJ2-5; TCRdb gives TRBD1 as the D gene, but with no DNA this cannot be confirmed. The V gene's germline CDR1 is SGHVS and CDR2 FNYEAQ. This CDR3 contains 15 residues. The CDR3 region is CASSLGAGLGETQYF.

The V and J genes are TRBV10-3 and TRBJ2-6. The CDR3 runs 16 residues. Germline CDR1 and CDR2: ENHRY and SYGVKD. The CDR3 sequence: CAISEFKGPGANVLTF.

This clonotype is labeled medium-sized based on frequency. The gene calls are TRBV6-5 and TRBJ1-1; TCRdb gives TRBD1 as the D gene, but with no DNA this cannot be confirmed. The V gene's germline CDR1 is MNHEY and CDR2 SVGAGI. The CDR3 consists of 15 residues. The CDR3: CASSPSTGWDTEAFF.